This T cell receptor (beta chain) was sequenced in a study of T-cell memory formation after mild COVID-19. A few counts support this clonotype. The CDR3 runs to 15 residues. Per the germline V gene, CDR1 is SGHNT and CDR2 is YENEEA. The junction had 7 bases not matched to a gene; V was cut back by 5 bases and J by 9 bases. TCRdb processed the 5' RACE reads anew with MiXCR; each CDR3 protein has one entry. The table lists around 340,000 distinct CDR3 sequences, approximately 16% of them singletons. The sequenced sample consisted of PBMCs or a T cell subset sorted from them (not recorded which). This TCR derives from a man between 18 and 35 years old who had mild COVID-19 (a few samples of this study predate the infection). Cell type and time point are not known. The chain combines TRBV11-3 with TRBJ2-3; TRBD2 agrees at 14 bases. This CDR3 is CASSQTSGGAGTQYF. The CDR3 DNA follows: TGTGCCAGCAGCCAGACTAGCGGGGGGGCCGGGACGCAGTATTTT.